This T cell receptor beta chain appears in the sequencing data of a study of early T cells in non-severe SARS-CoV-2 infection. Study observations and caveats: A preference for anti-spike CD8 responses marked VDJdb matching, which missed private and CD4 specificities.

The table lists this clonotype with many counts. Its antigen is as yet unknown. Unique molecular identifiers were affixed to single, distinct cDNA molecules. TCRdb reprocessed the 5' RACE reads with MiXCR, giving one entry per CDR3 protein. The table has 70,000 to 85,000 distinct CDR3 sequences, roughly 12% seen once. This clonotype was sampled from an adult who was a healthcare worker with PCR-confirmed SARS-CoV-2 infection or an uninfected control (not recorded which). The donor label of this sample is uncertain. Sequenced here: whole blood, sampled at baseline.

In nucleotides, the CDR3 is TGTGCCAGCAGTTTAGTCCAGGCCTCTGGAAACACCATATATTTT. This codes for CASSLVQASGNTIYF. The V and J genes are TRBV12-3 or TRBV12-4 and TRBJ1-3, with D unresolved. This CDR3 comprises 15 residues. Trimming left V 1 base short and J 0 bases short, with 7 bases between.